This T cell receptor (beta chain) was identified in a study of technical replicates of blood from several donors. V shed 5 bases, J shed 0 bases, and the junction held 2 bases outside the gene matches. The CDR3 runs 15 residues. Germline lookup yields CDR1 SGHRS and CDR2 YFSETQ. Only in-frame clones appear in the TCRdb table, and some are missing; sequencing was by immunoSEQ multiplex PCR. The table has fewer than 90,000 clones, approximately 97% seen once. V usage is TRBV5-1 and J usage is TRBJ2-6, with 7 nucleotides matching TRBD2. The clonotype comes from a human donor in good health. Sequencing used T cells isolated from PBMCs. The CDR3 sequence is CASRREVSGANVLTF. The CDR3, as DNA: TGCGCCAGCAGACGGGAGGTCTCTGGGGCCAACGTCCTGACTTTC.